This T cell receptor beta chain was recorded in a study of T cells after yellow fever vaccination. General study points: Researchers report a weaker secondary response that nonetheless peaked faster, day 5 versus 15.

Turning to this clonotype: What it recognizes is unknown.

TCRdb fed the 5' RACE reads into MiXCR, producing one record per CDR3 protein. The sample gives 310,000 or so distinct CDR3 sequences, 6.5% to 8.5% of which show up once; 15% to 20% is in the top ten. V was clipped by 4 bases and J by 3 bases; unmatched bases: 17. Germline V gene data show CDR1 as MNHEY and CDR2 as SMNVEV (reference sequence). CDR3 length equals 18 residues. The rearrangement uses TRBV27 and TRBJ2-7; 8 nucleotides align to TRBD1. Sequences were derived from PBMCs, sampled roughly 45 days after the first yellow fever vaccination. This sequence was found in a man younger than 35 who received the YFV17D yellow fever vaccine. Written as DNA, the CDR3 is TGTGCCAGCAGTTCGATAACCCCACAGTGGGACAGGATCTACGAGCAGTACTTC. It encodes CASSSITPQWDRIYEQYF.